This T cell receptor beta chain was found in a study of T cells after yellow fever vaccination. Study-wide results and caveats: Contaminating bulk clonotypes could be abundant in FACS-sorted repertoires. Re-detected after boosting: most primary clones, 96% of CD4 and less than 90% of CD8. On re-exposure, the response was weaker but peaked faster, at day 5 versus 15.

There are a few counts of this clonotype. As yet, its antigen is unknown. The CDR3 totals 15 residues. From germline, CDR1 is LNHDA and CDR2 SQIVND (reference sequence). Deletions cut 5 bases from V and 4 bases from J, with 15 bases between. A process of 5'RACE template switching, which added a universal primer site and UMIs, was used to make TCR cDNA. TCRdb ran MiXCR on the 5' RACE reads and lists one entry per CDR3 protein. The sample has more than 350,000 distinct CDR3 sequences, roughly 11% seen once. Sequenced here: PBMCs, sampled on the day of the first yellow fever vaccination. This receptor was taken from a man between 18 and 29 years old who received the YFV17D yellow fever vaccine. The chain employs TRBV19 and TRBJ2-4; TRBD1 is a possible D gene (6 bases). CDR3 amino acids: CASSVGAAEKNIQYF. The CDR3 region has the DNA TGTGCCAGTAGTGTGGGGGCGGCAGAGAAAAACATTCAGTACTTC.